Following are 10 T cell receptor beta chains from one sample sequenced in a study of blood T cell repertoires in COVID-19. Sequenced by immunoSEQ multiplex PCR; TCRdb stores in-frame clones only, minus some. The sample has fewer than 400,000 clones, around 86% seen once. Sequencing was carried out using PBMCs or T cells enriched from blood (not recorded which). These receptors originate from a man aged 55 to 70 who had recovered from COVID-19.

The chain carries TRBV11-3 and TRBJ2-1; the match to TRBD1 covers 9 bases. The CDR3 sequence is 15 residues long. CDR1 and CDR2 (germline): SGHNT, YENEEA. V dropped 2 bases and J dropped 6; count of bases not matched to a gene: 5. CDR3 amino acids: CASSLRTGAPNEQFF. The DNA for the CDR3 is TGTGCCAGCAGCTTAAGGACAGGGGCCCCCAATGAGCAGTTCTTC.

In this sample, this clone turned up a few times. The DNA of the CDR3 is TGTGCCAGCAGTCTCCTCTCCCGAGCGGGACCCACAGATACGCAGTATTTT. As protein: CASSLLSRAGPTDTQYF. V usage is TRBV6-6 and J usage is TRBJ2-3; 7 bases are shared with TRBD2. This CDR3 has 17 amino acids. Trimming at V came to 5 bases and at J to 2 bases, leaving 13 bases not matched to a gene. Per germline, CDR1 MNHNY and CDR2 SVGAGI (reference sequence).

This rearrangement joins TRBV7-3 to TRBJ2-1; TRBD1 aligns across 9 bases. The V gene end was trimmed by 5 bases and the J gene end by 6 bases; junction bases not matched to a gene: 11. CDR1 SGHTA and CDR2 FQGTGA come from the germline V gene. The CDR3 sequence is 16 residues long. CDR3 DNA: TGTGCCAGCAGCCCCAAGCCGGGACAGGGTACCAATGAGCAGTTCTTC. It yields the protein CASSPKPGQGTNEQFF.

The rearrangement joins TRBV7-2 to TRBJ1-1; 9 bases map to TRBD1. CDR1 and CDR2 from the germline V gene are SGHTA and FQGNSA. CDR3 length: 15 residues. Trimming at V came to 5 bases and at J to 5 bases, leaving 9 bases not matched to a gene. CDR3 protein: CASSAQGALGTEAFF. The DNA for the CDR3 is TGTGCCAGCAGCGCACAGGGGGCATTGGGGACTGAAGCTTTCTTT. The variable domain in full, with the rest retrieved from reference TRBV7-2 and TRBJ1-1, is GAGVSQSPSNKVTEKGKDVELRCDPISGHTALYWYRQSLGQGLEFLIYFQGNSAPDKSGLPSDRFSAERTGGSVSTLTIQRTQQEDSAVYLCASSAQGALGTEAFFGQGTRLTVV.

This clone has only a few counts. The rearrangement uses TRBV19 and TRBJ1-1, with D unclear. This CDR3 spans 15 amino acids. CDR1 and CDR2 (germline): LNHDA, SQIVND (reference sequence). The V end was cut by 3 bases, the J end by 1 base, with 12 bases between. The CDR3 nucleotides read TGTGCCAGTAGTATTTCTCGGACTCCGAACACTGAAGCTTTCTTT. This gives the protein CASSISRTPNTEAFF.

The chain combines TRBV6-2 or TRBV6-3 with TRBJ2-3, with D hard to call. Germline V gene lookup returns CDR1 MNHEY and CDR2 SVGEGT. V was shortened by 2 bases and J by 0 bases, with 12 bases between the two germline ends. This CDR3 comprises 16 residues. CDR3 DNA: TGTGCCAGCAGTTACGGTTACGGGTTCAGCACAGATACGCAGTATTTT. This sequence encodes CASSYGYGFSTDTQYF.

The CDR3 reads CASADRERYNEQFF. CDR3 DNA sequence: TGTGCCAGCGCCGACAGGGAACGGTACAATGAGCAGTTCTTC. The chain is built from TRBV24-1 and TRBJ2-1; TRBD1 agrees at 7 bases. Germline V gives CDR1 KGHDR, CDR2 SFDVKD. V shed 11 bases, J shed 4 bases, and the junction held 10 bases outside the gene matches. This CDR3 is built from 14 residues.

This clone showed up just a few times. The chain uses TRBV3-1 (or the pseudogene TRBV3-2) and TRBJ2-2, with 8 positions matching TRBD1. CDR1 is LGHDT and CDR2 is YNNKEL in the germline V gene (reference sequence). With 4 bases clipped from V and 5 bases from J, the junction kept 9 bases outside the gene matches. The CDR3 loop spans 16 amino acids. Here the CDR3 DNA reads TGTGCCAGCAGCCGACGCGGGACAGGTGGAACCGGGGAGCTGTTTTTT. Its translation: CASSRRGTGGTGELFF.

This sequence joins TRBV5-1 and TRBJ1-2, with 11 bases that match TRBD1. After removal of 2 bases from V and 2 bases from J, the junction contained 2 bases not matched to a gene. Germline CDR1 reads SGHRS; CDR2 reads YFSETQ. The CDR3 totals 15 residues. This CDR3 is CASSFRTGGNYGYTF. CDR3 nucleotides: TGCGCCAGCAGCTTCCGGACAGGGGGCAACTATGGCTACACCTTC.

The chain combines TRBV18 with TRBJ1-3; TRBD1 matches at 8 bases. The CDR3 is 16 residues long. Germline CDR1 and CDR2: KGHSH and LQKENI. V shed 1 base and J 0 bases; nucleotides not matched to a gene: 2. The CDR3 protein is CASSPRQGNSGNTIYF. CDR3 in DNA: TGTGCCAGCTCACCACGACAGGGGAACTCTGGAAACACCATATATTTT.